The 6 T cell receptor beta chains below all came from one sample that was sequenced in a study of T cells in Graves' hyperthyroidism and ophthalmopathy. What was amplified from RNA transcripts were TCR beta CDR3 regions. Using the HTBI primer set, a first-round RT-PCR was run on the TCR CDR3. TCRdb recomputed calls from the multiplex PCR reads with MiXCR, one row per CDR3 protein. The sample lists over 350,000 distinct CDR3 sequences; over 12% were seen once. Sequenced input: blood. Source of these receptors: a middle-aged man with Graves' ophthalmopathy.

Only one count was recorded for this clonotype. This may stem from a read error, because a much larger clone lies one nucleotide away. V is TRBV29-1 and J is TRBJ2-1, with 7 bases that match TRBD2. V trimming: 5 bases; J trimming: 10 bases; junction bases outside the gene matches: 11. CDR3 length: 13 amino acids. CDR1 and CDR2 (germline): SQVTM, ANQGSEA. The CDR3 loop is CSVSTSAIVEQFF. The CDR3 nucleotides are TGCAGCGTTAGTACTAGCGCGATTGTCGAGCAGTTCTTC.

In its sample, this clonotype was seen many times. The chain recombines TRBV30 with TRBJ1-2; D might be TRBD1 (6 bases). Germline V gives CDR1 GTSNPN, CDR2 SVGIG (reference sequence). V lost 5 bases and J lost 8, with 21 bases in between. CDR3 size: 14 residues. CDR3 sequence: CAWGTGQSYRGYTF. Written as DNA, the CDR3 is TGTGCCTGGGGTACAGGACAGTCGTATCGGGGCTACACCTTC.

This clonotype has ten or more counts. The chain recombines TRBV5-6 with TRBJ2-3; D is unresolved. Trimming removed 1 base from V and 1 base from J, with 16 bases in between. This CDR3 comprises 17 residues. Germline lookup yields CDR1 SGHDT and CDR2 YYEEEE. CDR3 nucleotides: TGTGCCAGCAGCTTGTATGGCAGCGAAACAGGCACAGATACGCAGTATTTT. As protein: CASSLYGSETGTDTQYF. Full variable domain (outside the CDR3, taken from reference TRBV5-6 and TRBJ2-3): DAGVTQSPTHLIKTRGQQVTLRCSPKSGHDTVSWYQQALGQGPQFIFQYYEEEERQRGNFPDRFSGHQFPNYSSELNVNALLLGDSALYLCASSLYGSETGTDTQYFGPGTRLTVL.

At least ten counts were recorded for this clonotype. The chain combines TRBV12-3 or TRBV12-4 with TRBJ2-1; 7 positions agree with TRBD1. V shed 6 bases, J shed 4 bases, and the junction held 6 bases outside the gene matches. This CDR3 spans 14 amino acids. The CDR3 region has the DNA TGTGCCAGCAGCCTGGGGACAGCTTACAATGAGCAGTTCTTC. Its translation is CASSLGTAYNEQFF.

This chain uses TRBV27 with TRBJ2-7; D remains ambiguous. V was shortened by 11 bases and J by 5 bases, with 22 bases between the two germline ends. CDR3 length: 14 amino acids. The germline V gene encodes CDR1 MNHEY and CDR2 SMNVEV (reference sequence). The CDR3 nucleotides are TGTGCCGCCGGCGGTCTGGGGATAGATCACGAGCAGTACTTC. Translation: CAAGGLGIDHEQYF.

Many counts were recorded for this clonotype. The chain recombines TRBV11-1 with TRBJ2-1; no clear D gene. The CDR3 consists of 13 residues. V shed 2 bases and J shed 2 bases, with 4 bases lying between them. Germline CDR1 reads SGHAT; CDR2 reads FQDESV (reference sequence). The CDR3 loop reads CASSLTAYNEQFF. CDR3 in DNA: TGTGCCAGCAGCTTAACGGCCTACAATGAGCAGTTCTTC. Full variable domain (outside the CDR3, taken from reference TRBV11-1 and TRBJ2-1): EAEVAQSPRYKITEKSQAVAFWCDPISGHATLYWYRQILGQGPELLVQFQDESVVDDSQLPKDRFSAERLKGVDSTLKIQPAELGDSAMYLCASSLTAYNEQFFGPGTRLTVL.